The 29 T cell receptor beta chains given below trace back to one sample, sequenced in a study of identical twins. Via MiXCR, TCRdb re-called the 5' RACE reads, giving one row per CDR3 protein. The sample lists about 790,000 distinct CDR3 sequences, roughly 20% occurring once. In addition, the sample was reused for a study of T cells expressing NK-cell markers.

Sequenced input: PBMCs. Receptor source: a woman aged 18-35 years in good health.

V usage is TRBV15 and J usage is TRBJ2-7, with 9 bases matching TRBD1. Germline V CDR1 and CDR2: LNHNV, YYDKDF (reference sequence). Trimming took 0 bases from V and 5 from J; bases not matched to a gene: 5. This CDR3 comprises 15 residues. The CDR3 sequence: CATSRDFTGGHEQYF. The CDR3, as DNA: TGTGCCACCAGCAGAGATTTCACAGGGGGCCACGAGCAGTACTTC.

This clonotype was counted a few times. This rearrangement joins TRBV3-1 to TRBJ2-7; 9 positions match TRBD1. Germline CDR1 is LGHDT and CDR2 is YNNKEL (reference sequence). Unmatched junction bases numbered 10, after V lost 4 bases and J lost 6 bases. The CDR3 spans 15 residues. The CDR3 protein is CASSLPGQGYLEQYF. In DNA, the CDR3 is TGTGCCAGCAGCCTACCGGGACAGGGATACCTCGAGCAGTACTTC.

The V call is TRBV5-1, the J call TRBJ2-2, with D uncertain. V was trimmed by 4 bases and J by 1 base, leaving 5 bases between them. The CDR3 runs to 13 residues. Germline V lookup: CDR1 SGHRS, CDR2 YFSETQ. CDR3 sequence (DNA): TGCGCCAGCAGCACACAGAACACCGGGGAGCTGTTTTTT. Its protein is CASSTQNTGELFF.

There are a few counts of this clonotype. The genes are TRBV6-1 and TRBJ2-7; either TRBD1 or TRBD2 may fit D (5 bases each). This CDR3 contains 15 residues. V gave up 6 bases and J gave up 2 bases, with 17 bases separating them. Germline V CDR1 and CDR2: MNHNS, SASEGT. The CDR3 region is CASRKSRDGAYEQYF. For the CDR3, the DNA is TGTGCCAGCAGAAAAAGCCGGGACGGGGCCTACGAGCAGTACTTC.

This chain connects TRBV6-2 or TRBV6-3 to TRBJ2-1; 9 bases match TRBD2. With 6 bases clipped from V and 5 bases from J, the junction kept 5 bases outside the gene matches. Germline lookup yields CDR1 MNHEY and CDR2 SVGEGT. The CDR3 contains 14 residues. The CDR3 DNA is TGTGCCAGCAGGCTGACTAGCGGTCACAATGAGCAGTTCTTC. Translation: CASRLTSGHNEQFF.

This clonotype has a count of ten or more. The CDR3 DNA reads as TGTGCCAGCAGTCCCTGGGTAGCGGGAGGGCCAAATGAGCAGTTCTTC. Its protein product is CASSPWVAGGPNEQFF. The gene calls are TRBV12-3 or TRBV12-4 and TRBJ2-1; 11 positions agree with TRBD2. V lost 5 bases and J lost 7; bases outside the gene matches: 10. The CDR3 has 16 residues.

The J gene is TRBJ2-4, the V gene TRBV7-6; D possibly corresponds to TRBD2 (5 bases). From germline, CDR1 is SGHVS and CDR2 FNYEAQ. The CDR3 has 14 amino acids. V was shortened by 7 bases and J by 7 bases, with 17 bases between the two germline ends. The CDR3 nucleotides read TGTGCCAGCACCTCGGACTTCTCTGGGAACATTCAGTACTTC. It yields the protein CASTSDFSGNIQYF.

This clonotype was recorded a few times. The V and J genes are TRBV10-2 and TRBJ2-1; D is unclear. The germline CDR1 and CDR2 sequences are WSHSY and SAAADI. V lost 5 bases and J lost 5, with 7 bases in between. This CDR3 comprises 12 residues. In nucleotides, the CDR3 is TGCGCCAGCAGTACGACAAACAATGAGCAGTTCTTC. Translated, it gives CASSTTNNEQFF.

The CDR3: CASSLLRTSNEQFF. CDR3 sequence (DNA): TGTGCCAGCAGCTTGCTCCGGACCTCCAATGAGCAGTTCTTC. This sequence joins TRBV5-8 and TRBJ2-1; no definite D call. Germline loops: CDR1 SGHTS, CDR2 YDEGEE. Trimming stripped 1 base from V and 6 bases from J, with 11 bases between. This CDR3 spans 14 amino acids.

The chain joins TRBV25-1 to TRBJ1-4; TRBD1 matches at 7 bases. V gave up 6 bases and J gave up 7 bases; unmatched junction bases: 2. The CDR3 runs to 12 residues. CDR1 MGHDK and CDR2 SYGVNS come from the germline V gene. CDR3 sequence: CASRTGREKLFF. DNA of the CDR3: TGTGCCAGCAGGACAGGGCGTGAAAAACTGTTTTTT.

The chain's CDR3 is CASANFREKLFF. Written as DNA, the CDR3 is TGTGCCAGCGCAAATTTCAGGGAAAAACTGTTTTTT. The chain carries TRBV6-1 and TRBJ1-4, with unresolved D. Trimming shortened V by 8 bases and J by 8 bases, and 12 bases separated the two germline ends. CDR1 is MNHNS, CDR2 SASEGT, per germline. The CDR3 spans 12 residues.

This clonotype has a count of ten or more. The chain carries TRBV12-3 or TRBV12-4 and TRBJ1-3; D gene unclear. Trimming left V 5 bases short and J 2 bases short, with 10 bases between. CDR3 length equals 14 residues. Written as DNA, the CDR3 is TGTGCCAGCAGTCCACGGGAGGCTGGAAACACCATATATTTT. It yields the protein CASSPREAGNTIYF.

The CDR3 sequence is CASRPPRGNNEQFF. The CDR3 bases are TGTGCCAGCAGGCCCCCTAGGGGGAACAATGAGCAGTTCTTC. The chain recombines TRBV12-3 or TRBV12-4 with TRBJ2-1, with D possibly matching TRBD1 (6 bases). CDR3 length: 14 residues. Trimming cost V 6 bases and J 5 bases, with 14 bases left between them.

This clonotype was observed a handful of times. The chain joins TRBV10-3 to TRBJ2-7; D might be TRBD2 (5 bases). Trimming took off 2 bases at V and 5 bases at J, with 13 bases between the two ends. Germline values: CDR1 ENHRY, CDR2 SYGVKD. The CDR3 sequence is 14 residues long. For the CDR3, the DNA is TGTGCCATCAGTGAGAATAGCGTGATCCACGAGCAGTACTTC. It specifies CAISENSVIHEQYF.

This clonotype was recorded a few times. This sequence joins TRBV7-2 and TRBJ2-3; D remains ambiguous. Germline assignment: CDR1 SGHTA and CDR2 FQGNSA. The ends were cut back, 5 bases at V and 4 bases at J, with 13 bases in the middle. This CDR3 region has 14 residues. CDR3: CASSAGWAADTQYF. CDR3 in DNA: TGTGCCAGCAGCGCCGGCTGGGCGGCAGATACGCAGTATTTT.

This clonotype was seen only a few times. The genes are TRBV11-2 and TRBJ2-3, with 7 bases fitting TRBD2. This CDR3 comprises 14 residues. Germline CDR1 reads SGHAT; CDR2 reads FQNNGV. V shed 5 bases and J 3 bases; nucleotides not matched to a gene: 5. CDR3 region: CASSPTRGTDTQYF. CDR3 DNA: TGTGCCAGCAGCCCAACGCGGGGGACAGATACGCAGTATTTT.

This sequence joins TRBV15 and TRBJ1-2; D may be TRBD1 (5 bases). Trimming left V 3 bases short and J 4 bases short, with 15 bases between. The CDR3 is 15 amino acids. The V gene's germline CDR1 is LNHNV and CDR2 YYDKDF (reference sequence). CDR3 residues: CATSSRGRGGYGYTF. The DNA of the CDR3 is TGTGCCACCAGCAGCCGCGGACGGGGGGGCTATGGCTACACCTTC.

This clonotype was detected many times. V and J are TRBV5-1 and TRBJ2-7, with D uncertain. CDR1 and CDR2 (germline): SGHRS, YFSETQ. Trimming took 1 base from V and 0 from J, leaving 11 bases between them. This CDR3 contains 15 residues. This CDR3 is CASSLQSGFSYEQYF. CDR3 in DNA: TGCGCCAGCAGCTTGCAGTCAGGATTCTCCTACGAGCAGTACTTC.

This clonotype was seen only a few times. The J gene is TRBJ2-5, the V gene TRBV20-1; 8 positions agree with TRBD2. V lost 5 bases to trimming and J lost 2 bases; unmatched junction nucleotides: 4. Germline V gives CDR1 DFQATT, CDR2 SNEGSKA (reference sequence). This CDR3 contains 13 residues. In DNA, the CDR3 is TGCAGTGCTTGCCGGGGGGGGCAAGAGACCCAGTACTTC. Translation: CSACRGGQETQYF.

V gene TRBV21-1 combines with J gene TRBJ1-5. TRBV21-1 is shown as a pseudogene. There are 14 residues in the CDR3. In DNA form, the CDR3 reads TGTGCCAGCAGCAAATGGCGGTCGGGTCAGCCCCAGCATTTT. This translates into CASSKWRSGQPQHF.

CDR3 coding DNA: TGTGCCAGCAGCTTGAGGTCAGATAACTATGGCTACACCTTC. The encoded protein is CASSLRSDNYGYTF. The chain joins TRBV7-2 to TRBJ1-2; D is undetermined. The CDR3 has 14 amino acids. V lost 3 bases and J 1 base, leaving 9 bases between the germline ends. The germline V gene has CDR1 SGHTA and CDR2 FQGNSA.

The chain is built from TRBV12-3 or TRBV12-4 and TRBJ2-4; D uncertain. V was cut by 3 bases and J by 3 bases, with 9 bases left in between. The length of the CDR3 is 14 residues. In DNA, the CDR3 is TGTGCCAGCAGTTTCAATTTGGGCAAAAACATTCAGTACTTC. Residues: CASSFNLGKNIQYF.

This clonotype was observed a few times. V is TRBV10-3 and J is TRBJ2-1, with D uncertain. Trimming removed 4 bases at V and 9 bases at J, with 16 bases between. Germline V gene lookup returns CDR1 ENHRY and CDR2 SYGVKD. CDR3 length: 14 residues. The CDR3 region is CAISVGLRLGEQFF. Written as DNA, the CDR3 is TGTGCCATCAGTGTAGGTCTCCGCCTGGGTGAGCAGTTCTTC.

V usage is TRBV29-1 and J usage is TRBJ2-3; 10 positions agree with TRBD2. The germline V gene encodes CDR1 SQVTM and CDR2 ANQGSEA. This CDR3 comprises 13 residues. Losses at the gene ends were 7 bases for V and 4 bases for J; bases not matched to a gene: 5. This CDR3 is CSEREGPADTQYF. Here the CDR3 DNA reads TGCAGCGAGCGGGAGGGCCCAGCAGATACGCAGTATTTT.

This clonotype has at least ten counts. V gene TRBV7-9 combines with J gene TRBJ2-5; 9 bases line up with TRBD1. Germline CDR1 and CDR2: SEHNR and FQNEAQ (reference sequence). The CDR3 is 15 amino acids. V dropped 0 bases and J dropped 4; count of bases not matched to a gene: 3. Written as DNA, the CDR3 is TGTGCCAGCAGCTTAGCCGTGACAGGGGGAGAGACCCAGTACTTC. Translated: CASSLAVTGGETQYF.

The genes are TRBV10-3 and TRBJ2-7; D might be TRBD1 (6 bases). The CDR3 is 16 residues long. Trimming took 4 bases from V and 3 from J, leaving 19 bases between them. CDR1 ENHRY and CDR2 SYGVKD come from the germline V gene. The CDR3 region has the DNA TGTGCCATCAGTGCCCCCCGTGCGACAGGTGGCTACGAGCAGTACTTC. This encodes CAISAPRATGGYEQYF.

The chain has TRBV6-1 and TRBJ1-2; possibly TRBD1 for D (5 bases). This CDR3 is 15 amino acids long. Germline V CDR1 and CDR2: MNHNS, SASEGT. The ends were cut back, 7 bases at V and 7 bases at J, with 22 bases in the middle. The CDR3 bases are TGTGCCAGCACACTTAGGCAGGGAGGAAGTGTTGGCTACACCTTC. Translating gives CASTLRQGGSVGYTF.

This clonotype has more than one count but fewer than ten. The genes are TRBV10-3 and TRBJ2-1, with D tentatively TRBD1 or TRBD2 (6 bases each). CDR3 size: 15 residues. Germline values: CDR1 ENHRY, CDR2 SYGVKD. The V gene lost 0 bases and the J gene lost 8 bases, with 14 bases spanning the gap. DNA of the CDR3: TGTGCCATCAGTGAGTCATGGGGGGCCGGGGATGAGCAGTTCTTC. This sequence encodes CAISESWGAGDEQFF.

The chain is built from TRBV20-1 and TRBJ1-2; D unclear. V shed 4 bases and J shed 4 bases, with 7 bases lying between them. This CDR3 region has 11 residues. CDR1 DFQATT and CDR2 SNEGSKA come from the germline V gene (reference sequence). The CDR3 region has the DNA TGCAGTGCTATTCGGGCCTATGGCTACACCTTC. Translating it yields CSAIRAYGYTF.